This TCR beta chain stems from a study of HIV-infected patients and healthy controls. TCRdb reprocessed the 5' RACE reads with MiXCR, giving one entry per CDR3 protein. The table lists some 17,000 distinct CDR3 sequences, about a sixth of them singletons. Germline V lookup: CDR1 SGHKS, CDR2 YYEKEE (reference sequence). Trimming removed 1 base from V and 3 bases from J, with 10 bases in between. This CDR3 comprises 14 residues. This clonotype originated in a human donor in good health. The V call is TRBV5-5, the J call TRBJ1-1; tentative D call: TRBD1 (5 bases). The sequenced material came from CD8+ T cells from blood. The CDR3 here is CASSLLDTDTEAFF. The CDR3 DNA sequence: TGTGCCAGCAGCTTGTTGGACACGGACACTGAAGCTTTCTTT.